This note documents a single T cell receptor (beta chain) sequence. This entry belongs to a study of cytomegalovirus exposure and HLA in healthy donors. 13 Jbeta primers and 60 Vbeta primers were used for the PCR. Clones were sequenced by immunoSEQ multiplex PCR, and TCRdb holds only the in-frame ones, with some missing. Here the sample spans around 99,000 clones, around 73% being singletons. Deletions cut 3 bases from V and 2 bases from J, with 11 bases between. The germline V gene encodes CDR1 GTSNPN and CDR2 SVGIG (reference sequence). The CDR3 length is 14 residues. Sequenced: PBMCs. The clonotype comes from a man aged 40-55 years in good health and CMV-seronegative. The chain links TRBV30 to TRBJ1-5, with D tentatively TRBD1 (6 bases). CDR3 in DNA: TGTGCCTGGAGACAGGGCTTGGGCAATCAGCCCCAGCATTTT. This gives the protein CAWRQGLGNQPQHF. Variable domain in full (rest from reference TRBV30 and TRBJ1-5): SQTIHQWPATLVQPVGSPLSLECTVEGTSNPNLYWYRQAAGRGLQLLFYSVGIGQISSEVPQNLSASRPQDRQFILSSKKLLLSDSGFYLCAWRQGLGNQPQHFGDGTRLSIL.